A single sample is the source of the 2 T cell receptor beta chains below, sequenced in a study of OX40 agonist ivuxolimab in advanced cancers. Sequenced by immunoSEQ multiplex PCR; TCRdb stores in-frame clones only, minus some. The repertoire holds roughly 53,000 clones, with about 93% as singletons. This specimen was CD4+ or CD8+ T cells sorted from blood, taken in a trial of the OX40 agonist ivuxolimab. These receptors came from an adult with an advanced solid tumor such as melanoma, head and neck, liver or kidney cancer.

This chain joins TRBV21-1 and TRBJ1-5; the D segment call TRBD1 is taken from the table without a DNA check. TRBV21-1 is annotated as a pseudogene. The CDR3 covers 17 residues. The CDR3 region is CASSRRQAPLCFAPQHF. The CDR3 DNA sequence: TGTGCCAGCAGCAGGCGACAGGCCCCCTTATGTTTTGCGCCCCAGCATTTT.

The rearrangement links TRBV6-1 to TRBJ1-2, with D possibly matching TRBD1 (5 bases). V was pared by 6 bases and J by 8 bases, with 13 bases between. Germline CDR1 and CDR2: MNHNS and SASEGT. The CDR3 runs to 12 residues. CDR3 nucleotides: TGTGCCAGCAGAGTGGGGCCCGGAGGCTACACCTTC. It codes for CASRVGPGGYTF.